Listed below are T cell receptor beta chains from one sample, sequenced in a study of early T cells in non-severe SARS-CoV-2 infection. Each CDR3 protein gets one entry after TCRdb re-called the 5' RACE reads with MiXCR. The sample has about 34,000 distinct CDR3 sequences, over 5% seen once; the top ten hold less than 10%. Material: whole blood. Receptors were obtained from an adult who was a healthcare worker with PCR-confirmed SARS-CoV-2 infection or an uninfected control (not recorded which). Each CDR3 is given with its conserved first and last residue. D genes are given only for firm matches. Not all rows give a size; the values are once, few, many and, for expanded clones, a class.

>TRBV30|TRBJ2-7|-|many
CAWSPGTYEQYF
TGTGCCTGGAGTCCGGGGACCTACGAGCAGTACTTC
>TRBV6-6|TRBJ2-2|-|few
CASSYSGTGELFF
TGTGCCAGCAGTTACTCGGGGACCGGGGAGCTGTTTTTT
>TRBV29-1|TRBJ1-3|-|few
CSAGTGSGNTIYF
TGCAGCGCCGGTACAGGGTCTGGAAACACCATATATTTT
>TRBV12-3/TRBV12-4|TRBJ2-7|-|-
CASGVNSYEQYF
TGTGCCAGCGGCGTTAACTCCTACGAGCAGTACTTC
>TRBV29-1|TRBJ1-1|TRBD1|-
CSVETGEGDTEAFF
TGCAGCGTGGAAACAGGGGAAGGAGACACTGAAGCTTTCTTT
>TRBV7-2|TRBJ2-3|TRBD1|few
CASSLRDRATDTQYF
TGTGCCAGCAGCTTAAGGGACAGAGCCACAGATACGCAGTATTTT
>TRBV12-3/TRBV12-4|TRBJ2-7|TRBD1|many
CASSLGTGLYEQYF
TGTGCCAGCAGTTTGGGGACAGGTCTATACGAGCAGTACTTC
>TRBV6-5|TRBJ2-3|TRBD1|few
CASSPGTGTSTDTQYF
TGTGCCAGCAGCCCCGGGACAGGGACTAGCACAGATACGCAGTATTTT
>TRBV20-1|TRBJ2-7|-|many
CSASHRELYEQYF
TGCAGTGCTAGTCACAGGGAACTCTACGAGCAGTACTTC
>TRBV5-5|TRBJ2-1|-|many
CASAQNHINTNEQFF
TGTGCCAGCGCCCAGAACCATATCAACACAAATGAGCAGTTCTTC
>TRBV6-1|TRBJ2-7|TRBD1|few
CASSEAMTGGIYEQYF
TGTGCCAGCAGTGAAGCAATGACAGGGGGCATCTACGAGCAGTACTTC
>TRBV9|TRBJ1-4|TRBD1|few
CASSDGQGGSEKLFF
TGTGCCAGCAGCGACGGACAGGGAGGGAGTGAAAAACTGTTTTTT
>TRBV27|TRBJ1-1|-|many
CASSLRDMTEAFF
TGTGCCAGCAGTTTAAGGGATATGACTGAAGCTTTCTTT
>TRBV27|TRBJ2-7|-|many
CASSWAGGFYEQYF
TGTGCCAGCAGTTGGGCAGGGGGGTTCTACGAGCAGTACTTC
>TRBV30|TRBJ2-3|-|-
CAWSVGGGTDTQYF
TGTGCCTGGAGTGTAGGAGGGGGCACAGATACGCAGTATTTT
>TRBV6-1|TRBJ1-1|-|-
CASSESRGGEAFF
TGTGCCAGCAGTGAAAGCCGGGGAGGTGAAGCTTTCTTT
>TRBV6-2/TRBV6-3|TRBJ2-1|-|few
CASSLDSNFPNEQFF
TGTGCCAGCAGCCTGGATTCGAACTTTCCAAATGAGCAGTTCTTC
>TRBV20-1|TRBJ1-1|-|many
CSARGAGEAFF
TGCAGTGCTAGGGGGGCGGGCGAAGCTTTCTTT
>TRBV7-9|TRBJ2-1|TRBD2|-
CASSIGGSYNEQFF
TGTGCCAGCAGCATCGGGGGGTCTTACAATGAGCAGTTCTTC
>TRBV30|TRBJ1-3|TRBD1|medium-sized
CAWSHGQGAAGNTIYF
TGTGCCTGGAGTCACGGACAGGGTGCAGCTGGAAACACCATATATTTT
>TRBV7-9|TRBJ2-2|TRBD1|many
CASSLTGGNTGELFF
TGTGCCAGCAGCCTTACAGGGGGAAATACCGGGGAGCTGTTTTTT
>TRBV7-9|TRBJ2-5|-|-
CASSFPGQPTQETQYF
TGTGCCAGCAGCTTCCCGGGACAACCTACTCAAGAGACCCAGTACTTC
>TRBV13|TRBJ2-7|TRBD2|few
CASSSIATSGWYEQYF
TGTGCCAGCAGCAGCATCGCCACTAGCGGGTGGTACGAGCAGTACTTC
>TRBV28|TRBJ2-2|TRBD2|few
CASRERDYNTGELFF
TGTGCCAGCAGAGAAAGGGACTATAACACCGGGGAGCTGTTTTTT
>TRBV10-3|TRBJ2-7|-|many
CAISESNRVYEQYF
TGTGCCATCAGTGAGTCAAACAGGGTTTACGAGCAGTACTTC
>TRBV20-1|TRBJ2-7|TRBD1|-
CSARDRRQGDYEQYF
TGCAGTGCTAGAGATCGGAGACAGGGGGACTACGAGCAGTACTTC
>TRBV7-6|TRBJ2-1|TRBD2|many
CASRLSTTPGGPYNEQFF
TGTGCCAGCAGGTTATCAACGACTCCGGGGGGGCCCTACAATGAGCAGTTCTTC
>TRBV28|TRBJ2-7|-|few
CASSFAGEQYF
TGTGCCAGCAGTTTTGCGGGAGAGCAGTACTTC
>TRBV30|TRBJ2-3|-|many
CAWTHGTDTQYF
TGTGCCTGGACCCACGGGACAGATACGCAGTATTTT
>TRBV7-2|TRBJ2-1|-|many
CASSTGSSYNEQFF
TGTGCCAGCAGCACGGGAAGCTCCTACAATGAGCAGTTCTTC
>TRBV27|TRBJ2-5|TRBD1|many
CASSSRDSQETQYF
TGTGCCAGCAGTTCCAGGGACAGCCAAGAGACCCAGTACTTC
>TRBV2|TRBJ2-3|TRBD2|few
CASSRLAVSTDTQYF
TGTGCCAGCAGTCGTCTAGCGGTTAGCACAGATACGCAGTATTTT
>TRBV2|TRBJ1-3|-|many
CASSGLENTIYF
TGTGCCAGCAGTGGGCTGGAAAACACCATATATTTT
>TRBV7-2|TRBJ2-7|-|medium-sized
CASSLVDGAYEQYF
TGTGCCAGCAGCTTAGTGGACGGCGCCTACGAGCAGTACTTC
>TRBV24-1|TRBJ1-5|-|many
CVHRDVRSNQPQHF
TGTGTTCACAGGGACGTTCGTAGCAATCAGCCCCAGCATTTT
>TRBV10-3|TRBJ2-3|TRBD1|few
CAINPGTADTQYF
TGTGCCATCAACCCAGGGACAGCAGATACGCAGTATTTT
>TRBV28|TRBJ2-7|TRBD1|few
CASTQAGTGFYEQYF
TGTGCCAGCACCCAAGCCGGGACAGGGTTCTACGAGCAGTACTTC
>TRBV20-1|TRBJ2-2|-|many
CSAREGRGATGELFF
TGCAGTGCTAGAGAGGGGCGAGGAGCGACCGGGGAGCTGTTTTTT
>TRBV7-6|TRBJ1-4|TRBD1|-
CASSLQGATNEKLFF
TGTGCCAGCAGCTTACAGGGGGCAACTAATGAAAAACTGTTTTTT
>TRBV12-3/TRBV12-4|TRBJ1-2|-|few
CASNPYREANYGYTF
TGTGCCAGCAATCCCTACAGGGAAGCTAACTATGGCTACACCTTC
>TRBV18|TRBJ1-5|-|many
CASSPPGQPQHF
TGTGCCAGCTCACCACCGGGTCAGCCCCAGCATTTT
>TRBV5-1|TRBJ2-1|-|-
CASSPGLAYNEQFF
TGCGCCAGCAGCCCGGGACTCGCCTACAATGAGCAGTTCTTC
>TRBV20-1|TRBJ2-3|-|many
CSARGLKARGTDTQYF
TGCAGTGCTAGAGGACTGAAAGCGAGGGGCACAGATACGCAGTATTTT
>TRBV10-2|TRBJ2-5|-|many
CASGTASYQETQYF
TGCGCCAGCGGGACTGCCTCCTACCAAGAGACCCAGTACTTC
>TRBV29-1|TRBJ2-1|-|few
CSVYHNEQFF
TGCAGCGTCTATCACAATGAGCAGTTCTTC
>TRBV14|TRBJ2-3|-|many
CASSQVRVATDTQYF
TGTGCCAGCAGCCAAGTCCGGGTGGCGACAGATACGCAGTATTTT
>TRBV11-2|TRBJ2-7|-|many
CASSHRGDQYF
TGTGCCAGCAGCCATAGGGGGGATCAGTACTTC
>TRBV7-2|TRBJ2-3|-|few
CASSLTASTDTQYF
TGTGCCAGCAGCTTAACGGCCAGCACAGATACGCAGTATTTT
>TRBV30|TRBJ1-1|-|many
CAWNSGYMATEAFF
TGTGCCTGGAATTCTGGATATATGGCCACTGAAGCTTTCTTT
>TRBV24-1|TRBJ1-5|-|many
CATSDRRGNQPQHF
TGTGCCACCAGTGACAGGAGGGGCAATCAGCCCCAGCATTTT
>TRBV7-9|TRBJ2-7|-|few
CASSRSMSYEQYF
TGTGCCAGCAGTCGATCGATGTCCTACGAGCAGTACTTC
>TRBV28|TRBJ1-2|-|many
CASGSQNYGYTF
TGTGCCAGCGGCAGCCAAAACTATGGCTACACCTTC
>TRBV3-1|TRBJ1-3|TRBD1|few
CASSEGTDSGNTIYF
TGTGCCAGCAGCGAAGGGACAGACTCTGGAAACACCATATATTTT
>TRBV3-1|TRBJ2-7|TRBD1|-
CASSHTGTETYEQYF
TGTGCCAGCAGTCACACCGGGACAGAAACCTACGAGCAGTACTTC
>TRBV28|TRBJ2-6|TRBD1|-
CASSIKQGARGANVLTF
TGTGCCAGCAGTATTAAACAGGGGGCGCGTGGGGCCAACGTCCTGACTTTC